The 12 T cell receptor beta chains below were found in one sample sequenced in a study of response to subunit inactivated influenza vaccine. One entry per CDR3 protein results from TCRdb running MiXCR on the RT-PCR reads. This sample has 550,000 to 650,000 distinct CDR3 sequences, with about 11% found just once. This specimen was PBMCs from blood, taken on the day of vaccination. The receptors come from a man aged 50 to 60 who received an inactivated influenza vaccine.

This clonotype turned up a few times. The chain links TRBV6-5 to TRBJ2-1; no firm D call. This CDR3 has 12 amino acids. Germline assignment: CDR1 MNHEY and CDR2 SVGAGI. Between the trimmed V and J ends, which lost 5 bases and 6 bases, there was a span of 8 bases. The CDR3 is CASSEDLNEQFF. In DNA, the CDR3 is TGTGCCAGCAGTGAGGACCTCAATGAGCAGTTCTTC.

This clonotype was observed at least ten times. This chain connects TRBV7-9 to TRBJ2-1; no firm D call. Germline CDR1 SEHNR, CDR2 FQNEAQ (reference sequence). The CDR3 is made up of 11 amino acids. V lost 5 bases and J 10 bases, leaving 9 bases between the germline ends. In DNA form, the CDR3 reads TGTGCCAGCAGCAAATTACAGGAGCAGTTCTTC. It translates to CASSKLQEQFF.

The chain's CDR3 is CASSQDRTGGTDTQYF. CDR3 bases: TGCGCCAGCAGCCAAGATCGGACAGGGGGCACAGATACGCAGTATTTT. The chain combines TRBV4-3 with TRBJ2-3; 9 bases are shared with TRBD1. Trimming removed 0 bases from V and 1 base from J; junction bases left unmatched: 2. This CDR3 is 16 amino acids long. Germline V gene data show CDR1 as LGHNA and CDR2 as YSLEER.

This clonotype was counted many times. The V call is TRBV28, the J call TRBJ1-1; TRBD1 agrees at 10 bases. This CDR3 is built from 19 residues. The germline V gene encodes CDR1 MDHEN and CDR2 SYDVKM. The V gene end was trimmed by 3 bases and the J gene end by 1 base; junction bases not matched to a gene: 14. The CDR3 reads CASSFSPYRTGGGNTEAFF. Here the CDR3 DNA reads TGTGCCAGCAGTTTTTCTCCTTATCGGACAGGGGGGGGGAACACTGAAGCTTTCTTT.

This clonotype has a count of ten or more. The chain is built from TRBV9 and TRBJ2-5; D may be TRBD2 (6 bases). Trimming cost V 8 bases and J 0 bases, with 20 bases left between them. CDR3 length: 16 amino acids. CDR1 and CDR2 from the germline V gene are SGDLS and YYNGEE. For the CDR3, the DNA is TGTGCCAGTGGACGAGGAGTAGCGGACCACCAAGAGACCCAGTACTTC. Its translation is CASGRGVADHQETQYF.

CDR3 in amino acids: CASSLGDDEQFF. DNA of the CDR3: TGTGCCAGCAGCTTGGGGGACGATGAGCAGTTCTTC. V is TRBV5-6 and J is TRBJ2-1, with D perhaps assigned TRBD1 or TRBD2 (5 bases each). V lost 0 bases to trimming and J lost 8 bases, with 6 bases between them. CDR3 size: 12 residues. The germline V gene has CDR1 SGHDT and CDR2 YYEEEE.

This clonotype was picked up a small number of times. The V and J genes are TRBV7-2 and TRBJ2-1; the D gene could be TRBD1 or TRBD2 (5 bases each). V was cut by 6 bases and J by 6 bases, with 18 bases left in between. Per the germline V gene, CDR1 is SGHTA and CDR2 is FQGNSA. The CDR3 covers 15 residues. DNA for the CDR3: TGTGCCAGCAGGGCCGGGACCCCGGGCCTCAATGAGCAGTTCTTC. Translated: CASRAGTPGLNEQFF.

This clonotype was counted between two and nine times. J is TRBJ2-1 and V is TRBV20-1, with 9 bases fitting TRBD2. J was trimmed by 1 base and V by 0 bases; bases with no gene match: 1. The germline V gene has CDR1 DFQATT and CDR2 SNEGSKA (reference sequence). CDR3 length: 15 amino acids. The CDR3 coding sequence is TGCAGTGCTAGAGATGCGGGAGGGTCCTACAATGAGCAGTTCTTC. Amino acid sequence: CSARDAGGSYNEQFF.

The table lists this clonotype with a few counts. The chain uses TRBV7-8 and TRBJ2-5; D is perhaps TRBD2 (6 bases). V was cut by 5 bases and J by 9 bases, with 16 bases left in between. This CDR3 region has 13 residues. Germline CDR1 and CDR2: SGHVS and FQNEAQ. In DNA form, the CDR3 reads TGTGCCAGCAGCCCCTTTGGCCCGGGGGCCCAGTACTTC. It translates to CASSPFGPGAQYF.

This chain links TRBV4-1 with TRBJ2-2; 7 bases fit TRBD1. Losses at the gene ends were 1 base for V and 15 bases for J; bases not matched to a gene: 14. This CDR3 contains 15 residues. The germline CDR1 and CDR2 sequences are MGHRA and YSYEKL. CDR3 in DNA: TGCGCCAGCAGCCAAGGACAGGGTAGGGGAGACCAAATGTTTTTT. Translated: CASSQGQGRGDQMFF.

This clonotype was counted between two and nine times. The chain combines TRBV7-2 with TRBJ1-6, with D hard to call. Germline V gives CDR1 SGHTA, CDR2 FQGNSA. The CDR3 totals 14 residues. Trimming pared 2 bases from V and 9 bases from J, leaving 11 bases between. DNA for the CDR3: TGTGCCAGCAGCTTAAACGGTGCGGGTTCACCCCTCCACTTT. Protein product: CASSLNGAGSPLHF.

The CDR3 loop reads CASSTDGRQGYTF. The CDR3 bases are TGTGCCAGCAGCACCGATGGGCGTCAAGGCTACACCTTC. V is TRBV9 and J is TRBJ1-2, with no clear D. The CDR3 is 13 amino acids. The germline CDR1 and CDR2 sequences are SGDLS and YYNGEE. The V end lost 4 bases, the J end lost 8 bases, and 15 bases lay between the germline ends. The complete variable domain, with remaining parts taken from reference TRBV9 and TRBJ1-2, reads DSGVTQTPKHLITATGQRVTLRCSPRSGDLSVYWYQQSLDQGLQFLIQYYNGEERAKGNILERFSAQQFPDLHSELNLSSLELGDSALYFCASSTDGRQGYTFGSGTRLTVV.